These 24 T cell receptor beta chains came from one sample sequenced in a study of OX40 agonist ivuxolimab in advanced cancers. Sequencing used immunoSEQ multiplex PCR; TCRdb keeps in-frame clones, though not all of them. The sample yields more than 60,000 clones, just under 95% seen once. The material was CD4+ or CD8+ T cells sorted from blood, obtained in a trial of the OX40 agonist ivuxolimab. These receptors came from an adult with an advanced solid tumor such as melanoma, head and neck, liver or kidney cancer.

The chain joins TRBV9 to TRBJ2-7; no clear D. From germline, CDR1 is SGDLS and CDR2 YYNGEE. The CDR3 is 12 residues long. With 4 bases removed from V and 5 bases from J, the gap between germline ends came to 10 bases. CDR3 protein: CASSRVDDEQYF. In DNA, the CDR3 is TGTGCCAGCAGCCGCGTAGATGACGAGCAGTACTTC.

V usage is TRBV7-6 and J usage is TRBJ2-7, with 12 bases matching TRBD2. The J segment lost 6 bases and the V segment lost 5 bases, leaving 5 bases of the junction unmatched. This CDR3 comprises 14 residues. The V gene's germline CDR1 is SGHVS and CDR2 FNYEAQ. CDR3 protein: CASSQTSGRSEQYF. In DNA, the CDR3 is TGTGCCAGCAGCCAGACTAGCGGGAGAAGCGAGCAGTACTTC.

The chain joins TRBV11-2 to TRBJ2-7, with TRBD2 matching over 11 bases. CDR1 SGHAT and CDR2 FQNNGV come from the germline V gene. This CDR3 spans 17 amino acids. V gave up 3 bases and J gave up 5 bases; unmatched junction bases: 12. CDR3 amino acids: CASSLGSSGGAINEQYF. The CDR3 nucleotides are TGTGCCAGCAGCTTGGGTAGTAGCGGGGGGGCGATTAACGAGCAGTACTTC.

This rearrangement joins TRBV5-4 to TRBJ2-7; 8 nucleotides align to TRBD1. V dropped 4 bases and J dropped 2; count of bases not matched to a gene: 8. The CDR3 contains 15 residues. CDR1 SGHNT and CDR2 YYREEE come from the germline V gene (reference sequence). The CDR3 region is CASSMQGAPPYEQYF. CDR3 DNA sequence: TGTGCCAGCAGCATGCAGGGGGCGCCTCCCTACGAGCAGTACTTC.

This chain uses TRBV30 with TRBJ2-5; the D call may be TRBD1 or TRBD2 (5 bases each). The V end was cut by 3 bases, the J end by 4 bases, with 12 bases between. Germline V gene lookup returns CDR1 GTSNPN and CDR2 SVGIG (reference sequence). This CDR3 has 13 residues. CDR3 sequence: CAWSRWGLETQYF. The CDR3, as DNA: TGTGCCTGGAGCAGGTGGGGGTTAGAGACCCAGTACTTC.

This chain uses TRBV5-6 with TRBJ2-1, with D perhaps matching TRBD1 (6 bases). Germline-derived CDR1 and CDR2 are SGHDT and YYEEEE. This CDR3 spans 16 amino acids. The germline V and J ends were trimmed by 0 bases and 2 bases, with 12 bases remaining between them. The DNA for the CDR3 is TGTGCCAGCAGCTTGGACTTAGAGGGGGCCTACAATGAGCAGTTCTTC. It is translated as CASSLDLEGAYNEQFF.

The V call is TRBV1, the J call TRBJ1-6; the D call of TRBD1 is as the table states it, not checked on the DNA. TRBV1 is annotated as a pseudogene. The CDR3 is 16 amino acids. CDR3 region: CTSSQGQSVYNSPLHF. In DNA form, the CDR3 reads TGCACCAGCAGCCAAGGGCAGTCCGTCTATAATTCACCCCTCCACTTT.

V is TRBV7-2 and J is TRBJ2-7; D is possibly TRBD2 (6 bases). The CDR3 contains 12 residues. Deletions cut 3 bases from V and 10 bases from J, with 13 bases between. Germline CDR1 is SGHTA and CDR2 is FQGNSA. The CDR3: CASSLEGGDQYF. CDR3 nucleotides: TGTGCCAGCAGCTTGGAGGGAGGAGATCAGTACTTC.

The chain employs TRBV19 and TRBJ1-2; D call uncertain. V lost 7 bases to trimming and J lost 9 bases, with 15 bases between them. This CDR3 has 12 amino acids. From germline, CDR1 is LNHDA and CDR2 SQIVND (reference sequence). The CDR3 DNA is TGTGCCAGTAACCCCGGCAGTACTAGCTACACCTTC. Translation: CASNPGSTSYTF.

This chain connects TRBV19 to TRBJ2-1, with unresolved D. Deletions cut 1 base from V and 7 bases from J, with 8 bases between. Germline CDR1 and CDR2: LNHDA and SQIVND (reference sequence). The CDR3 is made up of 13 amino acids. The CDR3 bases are TGTGCCAGTAGTATAGCAATCTCGAATGAGCAGTTCTTC. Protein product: CASSIAISNEQFF.

The CDR3 here is CACTHGTRRDTQYF. The CDR3 DNA sequence: TGTGCCTGTACCCACGGGACTAGACGCGATACGCAGTATTTT. V is TRBV30 and J is TRBJ2-3; TRBD2 agrees at 8 bases. Germline CDR1 GTSNPN, CDR2 SVGIG (reference sequence). V trimming: 6 bases; J trimming: 6 bases; junction bases outside the gene matches: 11. This CDR3 contains 14 residues.

The DNA of the CDR3 is TGTGCCAGCAGCTTTGGACAGGGGCCGAACACCGGGGAGCTGTTTTTT. It yields the protein CASSFGQGPNTGELFF. This chain joins TRBV7-6 and TRBJ2-2; 9 positions match TRBD1. Germline values: CDR1 SGHVS, CDR2 FNYEAQ. The ends lost 3 bases at V and 0 bases at J; junction bases unmatched: 2. CDR3 length: 16 residues.

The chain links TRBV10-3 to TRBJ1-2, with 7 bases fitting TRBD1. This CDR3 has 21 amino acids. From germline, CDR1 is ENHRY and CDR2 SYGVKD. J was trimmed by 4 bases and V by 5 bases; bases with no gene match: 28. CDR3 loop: CAISFVGAPGQDRTGGYGYTF. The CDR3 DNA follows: TGTGCCATCAGTTTTGTGGGGGCCCCCGGACAGGACCGAACTGGAGGCTATGGCTACACCTTC.

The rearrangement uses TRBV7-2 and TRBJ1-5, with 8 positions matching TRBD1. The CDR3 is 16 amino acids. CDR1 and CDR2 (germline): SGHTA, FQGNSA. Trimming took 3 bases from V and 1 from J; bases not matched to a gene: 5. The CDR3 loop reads CASSFGRQGSNQPQHF. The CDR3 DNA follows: TGTGCCAGCAGCTTCGGAAGACAGGGGAGCAATCAGCCCCAGCATTTT.

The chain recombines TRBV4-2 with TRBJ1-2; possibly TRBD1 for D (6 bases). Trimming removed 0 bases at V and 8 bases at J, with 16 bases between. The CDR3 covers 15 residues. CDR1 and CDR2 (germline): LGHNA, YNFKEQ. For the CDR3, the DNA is TGTGCCAGCAGCCAAGAGGGGGCATTGGGAGGAGGCTACACCTTC. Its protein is CASSQEGALGGGYTF.

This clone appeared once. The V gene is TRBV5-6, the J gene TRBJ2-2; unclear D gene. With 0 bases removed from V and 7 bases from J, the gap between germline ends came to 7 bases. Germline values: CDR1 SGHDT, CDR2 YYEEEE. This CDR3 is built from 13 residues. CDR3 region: CASSLGHRGELFF. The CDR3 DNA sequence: TGTGCCAGCAGCTTGGGTCACCGCGGGGAGCTGTTTTTT.

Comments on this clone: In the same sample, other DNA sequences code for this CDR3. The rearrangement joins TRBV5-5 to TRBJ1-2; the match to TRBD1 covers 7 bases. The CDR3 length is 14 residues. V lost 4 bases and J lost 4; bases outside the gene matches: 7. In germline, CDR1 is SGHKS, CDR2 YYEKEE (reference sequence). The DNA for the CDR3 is TGTGCCAGCAGCCCGGACTCAGGGGGCTATGGCTACACCTTC. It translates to CASSPDSGGYGYTF.

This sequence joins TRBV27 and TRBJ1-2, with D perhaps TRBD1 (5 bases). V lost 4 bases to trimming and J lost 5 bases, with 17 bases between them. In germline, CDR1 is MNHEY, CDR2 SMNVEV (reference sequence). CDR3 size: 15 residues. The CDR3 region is CASSSTGLVHYGYTF. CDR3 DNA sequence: TGTGCCAGCAGTTCGACGGGGCTCGTACATTATGGCTACACCTTC.

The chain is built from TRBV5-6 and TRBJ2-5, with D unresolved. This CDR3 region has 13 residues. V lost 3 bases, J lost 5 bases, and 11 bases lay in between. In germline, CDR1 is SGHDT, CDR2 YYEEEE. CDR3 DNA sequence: TGTGCCAGCAGCTACAGCTTGTCGGAGACCCAGTACTTC. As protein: CASSYSLSETQYF.

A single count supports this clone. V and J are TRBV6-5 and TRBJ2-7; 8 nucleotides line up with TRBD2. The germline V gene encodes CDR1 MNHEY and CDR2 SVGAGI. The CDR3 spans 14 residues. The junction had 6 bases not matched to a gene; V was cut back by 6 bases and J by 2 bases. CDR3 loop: CASRTGTRPYEQYF. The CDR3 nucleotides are TGTGCCAGCAGGACCGGGACTAGGCCCTACGAGCAGTACTTC.

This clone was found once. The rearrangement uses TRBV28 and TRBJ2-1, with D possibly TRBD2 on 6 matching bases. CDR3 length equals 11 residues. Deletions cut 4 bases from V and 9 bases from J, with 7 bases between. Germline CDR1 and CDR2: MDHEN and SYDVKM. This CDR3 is CASSWRGEQFF. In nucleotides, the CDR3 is TGTGCCAGCAGTTGGAGGGGTGAGCAGTTCTTC.

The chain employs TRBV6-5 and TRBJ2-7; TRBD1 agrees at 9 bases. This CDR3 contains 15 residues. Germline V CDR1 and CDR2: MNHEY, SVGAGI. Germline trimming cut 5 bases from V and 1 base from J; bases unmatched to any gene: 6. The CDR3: CASSLGQGSSYEQYF. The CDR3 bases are TGTGCCAGCAGTCTAGGACAGGGGAGTTCCTACGAGCAGTACTTC.

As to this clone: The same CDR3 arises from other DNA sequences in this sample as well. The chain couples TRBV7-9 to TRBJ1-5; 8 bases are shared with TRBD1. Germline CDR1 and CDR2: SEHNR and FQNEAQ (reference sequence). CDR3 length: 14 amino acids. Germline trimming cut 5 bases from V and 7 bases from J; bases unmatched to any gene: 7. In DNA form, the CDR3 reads TGTGCCAGCAGCGAAACAGGGGGGGGACAGCCCCAGCATTTT. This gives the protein CASSETGGGQPQHF.

The CDR3 loop reads CAHGNLYGYTF. CDR3 bases: TGCGCCCACGGGAACCTCTATGGCTACACCTTC. This chain uses TRBV20-1 with TRBJ1-2, with D unclear. The CDR3 loop spans 11 amino acids. CDR1 is DFQATT, CDR2 SNEGSKA, per germline (reference sequence).